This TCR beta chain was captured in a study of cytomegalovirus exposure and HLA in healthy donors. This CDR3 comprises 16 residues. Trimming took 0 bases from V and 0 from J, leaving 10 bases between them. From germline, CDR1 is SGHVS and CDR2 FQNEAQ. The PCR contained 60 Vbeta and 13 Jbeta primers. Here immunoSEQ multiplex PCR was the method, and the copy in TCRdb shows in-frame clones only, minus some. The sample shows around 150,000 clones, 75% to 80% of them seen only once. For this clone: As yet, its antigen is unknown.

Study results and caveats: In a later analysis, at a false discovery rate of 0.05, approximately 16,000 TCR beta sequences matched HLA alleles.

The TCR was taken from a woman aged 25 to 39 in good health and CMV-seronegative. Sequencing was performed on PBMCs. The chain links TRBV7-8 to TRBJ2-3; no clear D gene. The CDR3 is CASSLAGTRSTDTQYF. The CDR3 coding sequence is TGTGCCAGCAGCTTAGCTGGTACTCGGAGCACAGATACGCAGTATTTT. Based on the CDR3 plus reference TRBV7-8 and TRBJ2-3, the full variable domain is GAGVSQSPRYKVAKRGQDVALRCDPISGHVSLFWYQQALGQGPEFLTYFQNEAQLDKSGLPSDRFFAERPEGSVSTLKIQRTQQEDSAVYLCASSLAGTRSTDTQYFGPGTRLTVL.